This T cell receptor beta chain was documented in a study of blood T cell repertoires in COVID-19. Across the whole study: PBMCs, B-cell-depleted T cells, or T cells provided the cDNA or gDNA that made up the material.

CDR3 size: 12 residues. Trimming took 2 bases from V and 7 from J, leaving 7 bases between them. CDR1 is SGHDT, CDR2 YYEEEE, per germline. Sequencing used immunoSEQ multiplex PCR; TCRdb keeps in-frame clones, though not all of them. The data contain roughly 250,000 clones, 91% of them singletons. This receptor was taken from a young adult with COVID-19, enrolled during active disease. This chain uses TRBV5-6 with TRBJ2-1, with D unclear. The specimen sequenced was peripheral blood. The CDR3 loop reads CASSLQSNEQFF. CDR3 nucleotides: TGTGCCAGCAGCTTACAGAGTAATGAGCAGTTCTTC.